The source of this T cell receptor (beta chain) is a study of cytomegalovirus exposure and HLA in healthy donors. Researchers ran the PCR with 60 Vbeta and 13 Jbeta primers. The repertoire was sequenced with immunoSEQ multiplex PCR; TCRdb's copy has only in-frame clones and lacks some. Among 170,000 or so clones listed, about 80% were seen once. The sample taken for sequencing was PBMCs. The receptor was isolated from a man aged 18 to 29 in good health and CMV-seronegative.

DNA of the CDR3: TGTGCCAGCAGGCGGGAGGGGTTCGAGCAGTTCTTC. Translated, it gives CASRREGFEQFF. The chain is built from TRBV28 and TRBJ2-1; 9 bases line up with TRBD2. Germline-derived CDR1 and CDR2 are MDHEN and SYDVKM. The CDR3 covers 12 residues. The V and J ends lost 6 bases and 10 bases, in that order; junction bases with no gene match: 4. Filled out from reference TRBV28 and TRBJ2-1, the complete variable domain reads DVKVTQSSRYLVKRTGEKVFLECVQDMDHENMFWYRQDPGLGLRLIYFSYDVKMKEKGDIPEGYSVSREKKERFSLILESASTNQTSMYLCASRREGFEQFFGPGTRLTVL.